The 14 T cell receptor beta chains presented below share a single source sample, sequenced in a study of technical replicates of blood from a handful of donors. Method: immunoSEQ multiplex PCR; TCRdb's copy keeps in-frame clones and lacks some. The sample consists of fewer than 70,000 clones, 86% of them appearing once. Source material: PBMCs. The receptors shown here come from a human donor in good health. Some clones in this sample may be carry-over from other donors' samples.

The chain is built from TRBV7-2 and TRBJ2-2, with D maybe TRBD1 (6 bases). The CDR3 contains 13 residues. Trimming pared 4 bases from V and 6 bases from J, leaving 9 bases between. Per the germline V gene, CDR1 is SGHTA and CDR2 is FQGNSA. The CDR3 coding sequence is TGTGCCAGCAGCTCACAGGGACCCGGGGAGCTGTTTTTT. It codes for CASSSQGPGELFF. Using reference TRBV7-2 and TRBJ2-2 for the parts outside the CDR3, the full variable domain is GAGVSQSPSNKVTEKGKDVELRCDPISGHTALYWYRQSLGQGLEFLIYFQGNSAPDKSGLPSDRFSAERTGGSVSTLTIQRTQQEDSAVYLCASSSQGPGELFFGEGSRLTVL.

V gene TRBV7-2 combines with J gene TRBJ1-2, with TRBD1 matching 7 bases. The CDR3 sequence is 14 residues long. J was trimmed by 7 bases and V by 2 bases; bases with no gene match: 7. Germline CDR1 is SGHTA and CDR2 is FQGNSA. The CDR3 sequence is CASSLTDSGGGYTF. Written as DNA, the CDR3 is TGTGCCAGCAGCTTAACGGACTCAGGGGGTGGCTACACCTTC.

This chain links TRBV9 with TRBJ2-1; the D gene is possibly TRBD1 (6 bases). The V gene's germline CDR1 is SGDLS and CDR2 YYNGEE. V was clipped by 4 bases and J by 3 bases, with 17 bases between them. This CDR3 contains 16 residues. The DNA of the CDR3 is TGTGCCAGCAGCCCCACCGGGCTAGGGGGCTACAATGAGCAGTTCTTC. This gives the protein CASSPTGLGGYNEQFF.

The chain joins TRBV5-1 to TRBJ2-5, with 11 bases fitting TRBD2. The CDR3 is 14 amino acids. The junction had 3 bases not matched to a gene; V was cut back by 3 bases and J by 5 bases. The germline V gene has CDR1 SGHRS and CDR2 YFSETQ. DNA of the CDR3: TGCGCCAGCAGCTCTAGCGGGGGGCAGGAGACCCAGTACTTC. It specifies CASSSSGGQETQYF.

The V and J genes are TRBV18 and TRBJ2-1; D is possibly TRBD1 (6 bases). Trimming removed 10 bases from V and 4 bases from J, with 14 bases in between. Germline V CDR1 and CDR2: KGHSH, LQKENI. CDR3 length equals 13 residues. CDR3 sequence reads: CATQQGIYNEQFF. In DNA, the CDR3 is TGTGCCACACAACAGGGAATATACAATGAGCAGTTCTTC.

The V gene is TRBV7-2, the J gene TRBJ2-3, with TRBD1 identical over 7 bases. The germline V gene encodes CDR1 SGHTA and CDR2 FQGNSA. Trimming cost V 3 bases and J 0 bases; bases outside gene matches: 3. The CDR3 is 15 residues long. The CDR3 here is CASSFNRGSTDTQYF. CDR3 in DNA: TGTGCCAGCAGCTTTAACAGGGGTAGCACAGATACGCAGTATTTT.

V is TRBV5-4 and J is TRBJ2-7; D uncertain. The CDR3 is 13 residues long. V shed 4 bases and J shed 6 bases, with 14 bases lying between them. Germline V gene sequence: CDR1 SGHNT, CDR2 YYREEE (reference sequence). The CDR3 region is CASSQPNLGEQYF. As DNA, the CDR3 is TGTGCCAGCAGCCAGCCTAATCTAGGCGAGCAGTACTTC.

The V call is TRBV6-5, the J call TRBJ2-3, with TRBD2 identical over 9 bases. The CDR3 has 15 residues. Trimming removed 6 bases from V and 4 bases from J; junction bases left unmatched: 8. Germline values: CDR1 MNHEY, CDR2 SVGAGI. CDR3 sequence: CASSPRTSAPDTQYF. CDR3 nucleotide sequence: TGTGCCAGCAGCCCCCGGACTAGCGCACCAGATACGCAGTATTTT.

The genes are TRBV5-1 and TRBJ2-2; 7 nucleotides line up with TRBD1. V shed 0 bases and J 6 bases; nucleotides not matched to a gene: 8. The CDR3 is 16 amino acids. Per the germline V gene, CDR1 is SGHRS and CDR2 is YFSETQ. In DNA, the CDR3 is TGCGCCAGCAGCTTGGGGAACTCAGGGGGTGCCGGGGAGCTGTTTTTT. Translated: CASSLGNSGGAGELFF.

This chain joins TRBV5-1 and TRBJ2-1; TRBD2 matches 13 bases. Trimming removed 1 base from V and 6 bases from J; junction bases left unmatched: 1. This CDR3 region has 15 residues. The germline V gene has CDR1 SGHRS and CDR2 YFSETQ. The CDR3 loop reads CASSLTSGGANEQFF. In DNA, the CDR3 is TGCGCCAGCAGCTTGACTAGCGGGGGGGCCAATGAGCAGTTCTTC. Drawing the rest from reference TRBV5-1 and TRBJ2-1, the complete variable domain is KAGVTQTPRYLIKTRGQQVTLSCSPISGHRSVSWYQQTPGQGLQFLFEYFSETQRNKGNFPGRFSGRQFSNSRSEMNVSTLELGDSALYLCASSLTSGGANEQFFGPGTRLTVL.

The chain has TRBV30 and TRBJ1-6, with D maybe TRBD1 (5 bases). This CDR3 contains 15 residues. The germline V gene encodes CDR1 GTSNPN and CDR2 SVGIG (reference sequence). V was clipped by 0 bases and J by 2 bases, with 8 bases between them. The chain's CDR3 is CAWSVGRTYNSPLHF. In DNA form, the CDR3 reads TGTGCCTGGAGTGTGGGGCGCACCTATAATTCACCCCTCCACTTT.

The chain is built from TRBV5-1 and TRBJ2-5; 7 positions agree with TRBD2. Germline V gene sequence: CDR1 SGHRS, CDR2 YFSETQ. CDR3 size: 13 residues. V was pared by 4 bases and J by 2 bases, with 2 bases of the junction left unmatched. The CDR3 sequence: CASSLLAQETQYF. The CDR3 DNA follows: TGCGCCAGCAGCCTACTAGCGCAAGAGACCCAGTACTTC. Full variable domain (missing parts from reference TRBV5-1 and TRBJ2-5): KAGVTQTPRYLIKTRGQQVTLSCSPISGHRSVSWYQQTPGQGLQFLFEYFSETQRNKGNFPGRFSGRQFSNSRSEMNVSTLELGDSALYLCASSLLAQETQYFGPGTRLLVL.

The chain's CDR3 is CASSPTGSTDTQYF. The CDR3 DNA is TGCGCCAGCAGCCCTACAGGTAGCACAGATACGCAGTATTTT. The chain employs TRBV5-1 and TRBJ2-3; D is perhaps TRBD1 (5 bases). Trimming removed 4 bases at V and 0 bases at J, with 9 bases between. The CDR3 totals 14 residues. Germline V CDR1 and CDR2: SGHRS, YFSETQ.

This chain uses TRBV2 with TRBJ2-5, with 7 bases identical to TRBD1. Unmatched junction bases numbered 4, after V lost 4 bases and J lost 2 bases. Germline CDR1 reads SNHLY; CDR2 reads FYNNEI. The CDR3 covers 14 residues. CDR3 sequence reads: CASSASGQQETQYF. The CDR3 region has the DNA TGTGCCAGCAGTGCATCGGGACAGCAAGAGACCCAGTACTTC.